Shown below are 14 T cell receptor beta chains from a single sample sequenced in a study of post-analysis software for immune sequencing data. Study-wide results and caveats: Controls had lower frequencies than patients of about 5 TRBV segments, which included TRBV5-6, TRBV5-1 and TRBV20-1.

The antigens these receptors bind are not known. The authors incorporated unique molecular identifiers into the TCR beta cDNA libraries. MiXCR was run by TCRdb on the PCR reads, yielding one entry per CDR3 protein. The table shows 650,000 to 850,000 distinct CDR3 sequences, with roughly 50% occurring only once. Sequencing was performed on blood. These receptors were taken from a girl aged 5 to 17 with multiple sclerosis.

This chain links TRBV20-1 with TRBJ2-5, with 7 bases aligning to TRBD1. With V trimmed by 4 bases and J by 2 bases, 1 base remained unmatched. CDR1 is DFQATT and CDR2 is SNEGSKA in the germline V gene (reference sequence). The CDR3 length is 12 residues. This CDR3 reads CSATGQQETQYF. CDR3 sequence (DNA): TGCAGTGCTACGGGACAGCAAGAGACCCAGTACTTC.

This clonotype occurred a few times. The chain is built from TRBV9 and TRBJ2-3, with D uncertain. CDR3 size: 15 residues. Germline values: CDR1 SGDLS, CDR2 YYNGEE. Trimming shortened V by 0 bases and J by 2 bases, and 10 bases separated the two germline ends. The CDR3 reads CASSVEDGITDTQYF. In nucleotides, the CDR3 is TGTGCCAGCAGCGTAGAAGACGGAATCACAGATACGCAGTATTTT.

The chain uses TRBV5-1 and TRBJ2-5, with 13 bases fitting TRBD2. From germline, CDR1 is SGHRS and CDR2 YFSETQ. Trimming removed 2 bases from V and 2 bases from J; junction bases left unmatched: 9. The CDR3 is 18 residues long. CDR3 protein: CASSFTGTSGAIQETQYF. CDR3 coding DNA: TGCGCCAGCAGCTTCACCGGGACTAGCGGGGCGATACAAGAGACCCAGTACTTC.

This clonotype showed up just a few times. This chain joins TRBV7-2 and TRBJ1-1, with D tentatively TRBD1 (5 bases). The CDR3 covers 15 residues. Germline CDR1 and CDR2: SGHTA and FQGNSA. V was pared by 5 bases and J by 3 bases, with 16 bases between. CDR3 nucleotide sequence: TGTGCCAGCAGCAACCGGGGGGAATATGACACTGAAGCTTTCTTT. Amino acids: CASSNRGEYDTEAFF.

This clonotype was found a few times. The chain uses TRBV30 and TRBJ2-2; 8 bases line up with TRBD2. The CDR3 has 16 residues. The germline V gene encodes CDR1 GTSNPN and CDR2 SVGIG (reference sequence). The ends lost 2 bases at V and 1 base at J; junction bases unmatched: 6. For the CDR3, the DNA is TGTGCCTGGAGTCGTTGGCTAGCGGGGAACACCGGGGAGCTGTTTTTT. This encodes CAWSRWLAGNTGELFF.

This rearrangement joins TRBV7-9 to TRBJ2-7; 11 positions match TRBD2. The CDR3 loop spans 17 amino acids. Per germline, CDR1 SEHNR and CDR2 FQNEAQ (reference sequence). V dropped 5 bases and J dropped 1; count of bases not matched to a gene: 10. The CDR3 DNA follows: TGTGCCAGCAGCGGCCGGACTAGCGGGTATCGTTCCTACGAGCAGTACTTC. It encodes CASSGRTSGYRSYEQYF.

This clonotype has a count of ten or more. The rearrangement joins TRBV7-9 to TRBJ1-2, with D maybe TRBD1 (5 bases). CDR3 length equals 12 residues. The V end lost 7 bases, the J end lost 4 bases, and 10 bases lay between the germline ends. The V gene's germline CDR1 is SEHNR and CDR2 FQNEAQ (reference sequence). CDR3: CASKTDSYGYTF. The CDR3 region has the DNA TGTGCCAGCAAGACTGACAGCTATGGCTACACCTTC.

V is TRBV6-1 and J is TRBJ2-1, with 13 bases fitting TRBD2. Germline CDR1 reads MNHNS; CDR2 reads SASEGT. The V segment lost 2 bases and the J segment 9 bases; nucleotides outside the gene matches: 7. The CDR3 runs to 16 residues. The CDR3 here is CASSESPLAGGLEQFF. The CDR3 coding sequence is TGTGCCAGCAGTGAATCACCACTAGCGGGGGGGCTTGAGCAGTTCTTC.

This clonotype was seen only a few times. This sequence joins TRBV29-1 and TRBJ1-2, with D perhaps TRBD1 (5 bases). Germline CDR1 and CDR2: SQVTM and ANQGSEA. V was trimmed by 3 bases and J by 8 bases, leaving 25 bases between them. The CDR3 is 16 amino acids. The CDR3 loop reads CSVDGVVGTGLGGYTF. The DNA for the CDR3 is TGCAGCGTTGATGGAGTCGTTGGGACTGGTCTAGGCGGCTACACCTTC. Combining the CDR3 with reference TRBV29-1 and TRBJ1-2 gives the whole variable domain SAVISQKPSRDICQRGTSLTIQCQVDSQVTMMFWYRQQPGQSLTLIATANQGSEATYESGFVIDKFPISRPNLTFSTLTVSNMSPEDSSIYLCSVDGVVGTGLGGYTFGSGTRLTVV.

This chain uses TRBV20-1 with TRBJ2-7; TRBD1 is a possible D gene (6 bases). The CDR3 is 12 residues long. Germline CDR1 and CDR2: DFQATT and SNEGSKA (reference sequence). Trimming shortened V by 6 bases and J by 4 bases, and 13 bases separated the two germline ends. CDR3: CSATGWSYEQYF. The DNA for the CDR3 is TGCAGTGCCACAGGGTGGTCATACGAGCAGTACTTC.

The chain combines TRBV7-2 with TRBJ2-7; 9 bases are shared with TRBD1. Germline loops: CDR1 SGHTA, CDR2 FQGNSA. V shed 1 base and J 8 bases; nucleotides not matched to a gene: 12. The CDR3 length is 16 residues. This CDR3 is CASSLVGGGQGLKQYF. The CDR3, as DNA: TGTGCCAGCAGCTTAGTAGGAGGCGGACAGGGGCTCAAGCAGTACTTC.

This chain links TRBV6-5 with TRBJ1-2, with D unresolved. Trimming cost V 0 bases and J 3 bases, with 20 bases left between them. This CDR3 spans 18 amino acids. Germline CDR1 reads MNHEY; CDR2 reads SVGAGI. This CDR3 reads CASSYSTVLSGVDYGYTF. The CDR3 DNA reads as TGTGCCAGCAGTTACTCCACAGTCCTCTCGGGTGTGGACTATGGCTACACCTTC.

This chain links TRBV3-1 with TRBJ1-2; D not certain. Trimming pared 0 bases from V and 5 bases from J, leaving 13 bases between. The CDR3 contains 15 residues. Per germline, CDR1 LGHDT and CDR2 YNNKEL (reference sequence). Here the CDR3 reads CASSQELGKVYGYTF. DNA of the CDR3: TGTGCCAGCAGCCAAGAACTGGGGAAAGTGTATGGCTACACCTTC.

This clonotype was observed a handful of times. This chain uses TRBV7-2 with TRBJ1-2; perhaps TRBD1 as D (5 bases). The ends were cut back, 3 bases at V and 3 bases at J, with 14 bases in the middle. The CDR3 length is 15 residues. CDR1 is SGHTA, CDR2 FQGNSA, per germline. The CDR3 protein is CASSLVGGGDYGYTF. The CDR3 DNA is TGTGCCAGCAGCTTGGTGGGGGGTGGTGACTATGGCTACACCTTC.